The subject of this entry is one T cell receptor (beta chain). Germline V lookup: CDR1 PRHDT, CDR2 FYEKMQ (reference sequence). J gave up 3 bases and V 6 bases, and 4 bases lay outside the gene matches. CDR3 length: 14 residues. This sample is part of a study of blood T cell repertoires in COVID-19. Turning to the study itself: PBMCs, B-cell-depleted T cells, or T cells were the source of the cDNA or gDNA that made up the material.

Sequencing used immunoSEQ multiplex PCR; TCRdb keeps in-frame clones, though not all of them. The table includes about 210,000 clones, roughly four fifths detected once. The clonotype was recovered from a man in his forties who had recovered from COVID-19. The rearrangement uses TRBV13 and TRBJ1-4; 7 bases fit TRBD1. Source material: PBMCs or T cells enriched from blood (not recorded which). The CDR3 nucleotides read TGTGCCAGCAGGACCGGGACAGCTAATGAAAAACTGTTTTTT. Translating it yields CASRTGTANEKLFF.